Sequencing of this T cell receptor (beta chain) was carried out in a study of T cell responses to AZD1222 COVID-19 vaccine. For the study at large: Second-dose intervals near 4 or 12 weeks were combined.

This clone was recorded only once. Its antigen is still unknown. General study points: Elevations in Spike-specific TCR breadth and depth followed administration of two AZD1222 doses. Donors, mostly white British, included more females; clonal diversity was possibly underestimated. The CD4 TCRs associated with vaccination extended across spike and predominated at 160-218 and 743-854.

The CDR3 runs to 12 residues. Trimming cost V 7 bases and J 7 bases, with 14 bases left between them. Germline assignment: CDR1 MDHEN and CDR2 SYDVKM. Repertoires were generated with immunoSEQ multiplex PCR, while TCRdb's copy carries only in-frame clones and drops some. This sample has about 120,000 clones, with 89% found just once. V usage is TRBV28 and J usage is TRBJ2-7, with D perhaps TRBD1 or TRBD2 (5 bases each). Sequenced here: peripheral blood, sampled on day 0 of AZD1222 vaccination. The clonotype comes from an adult in good health. The CDR3 DNA is TGTGCCAGCACCGGGACGGGTATTGAGCAGTACTTC. It is translated as CASTGTGIEQYF.